This T cell receptor beta chain was captured in a study of blood T cell repertoires in COVID-19. Study-level background: The study drew acute and convalescent COVID-19 samples from the United States, Italy and Spain. Nucleic acid was either cDNA or gDNA, and it came from T cells, B-cell-depleted T cells, or PBMCs.

This clone was observed once. The Seattle patients joined while their infection was active and were tracked longitudinally afterward. In the authors' methods: Amplification of reference gene primers was used by the study to estimate nucleated cell counts. Assay: immunoSEQ multiplex PCR; the TCRdb copy retains only in-frame clones and omits some. V, J and clone size are taken as reported in that table, and D and trimming were inferred from the DNA itself. The data show about 420,000 clones, with 70% to 90% seen just once and roughly 0.78% held by the top ten. Germline V gene lookup returns CDR1 GTSNPN and CDR2 SVGIG (reference sequence). The CDR3 loop spans 15 amino acids. With V trimmed by 3 bases and J by 4 bases, 3 bases remained unmatched.

Sequences were obtained from peripheral blood. The chain links TRBV30 to TRBJ2-1, with 13 bases fitting TRBD2. This receptor was obtained from a young man with COVID-19, enrolled during active disease. This CDR3 is CAWRPGLAGYNEQFF. CDR3 nucleotide sequence: TGTGCCTGGAGACCGGGACTAGCGGGATACAATGAGCAGTTCTTC. The entire variable domain, with the rest obtained from reference TRBV30 and TRBJ2-1, is as follows: SQTIHQWPATLVQPVGSPLSLECTVEGTSNPNLYWYRQAAGRGLQLLFYSVGIGQISSEVPQNLSASRPQDRQFILSSKKLLLSDSGFYLCAWRPGLAGYNEQFFGPGTRLTVL.